This is a list of T cell receptor beta chains from one sample in a study of cytomegalovirus exposure and HLA in healthy donors. The method was immunoSEQ multiplex PCR; TCRdb's version includes in-frame clones alone and lacks a portion of them. The data show about 120,000 clones, with roughly 80% seen just once and around 3% held by the top ten. Material: PBMCs. These receptors were taken from a woman aged 40-49 years in good health and CMV-seropositive. The CDR3 runs from the conserved cysteine through the conserved F or W. A D gene is named only where the DNA matches it firmly. The size entry is marked missing in some rows and otherwise reads once, few, many or a size class.

TRBJ2-7	once	TRBD2	TRBV5-4	TGTGCCAGCAGCTTGGGCGGGGGAAGCTCCTACGAGCAGTACTTC	CASSLGGGSSYEQYF
TRBJ2-1	once	.	TRBV7-9	TGTGCCAGCATCCAGGGGCCAGGGGCCCTTTACAATGAGCAGTTCTTC	CASIQGPGALYNEQFF
TRBJ2-6	.	TRBD1	TRBV19	TGTGCCAGTAGTATTGGACAGGGGGCGCGCGGGGCCAACGTCCTGACTTTC	CASSIGQGARGANVLTF
TRBJ2-3	.	TRBD2	TRBV9	TGTGCCAGCAGCACCCGACTAGCGGGCCGCACAGATACGCAGTATTTT	CASSTRLAGRTDTQYF
TRBJ1-1	.	.	TRBV29-1	TGCAGCGTTGAGCCGGGACGGGGGACTGAAGCTTTCTTT	CSVEPGRGTEAFF
TRBJ1-6	.	.	TRBV19	TGTGCCAGTAGCACAGGAGCGAATTCACCCCTCCACTTT	CASSTGANSPLHF
TRBJ2-1	.	TRBD2	TRBV6-1	TGTGCCAGCAGTGAAGATCGGCTAGCGGGGGGTTACAATGAGCAGTTCTTC	CASSEDRLAGGYNEQFF
TRBJ2-2	.	.	TRBV7-8	TGTGCCAGCAGCCGCGCGAGTCGGGAGCTGTTTTTT	CASSRASRELFF
TRBJ1-5	.	TRBD1	TRBV7-2	TGTGCCAGCAGCCGCGGCACAGGGGGGTATCAGCCCCAGCATTTT	CASSRGTGGYQPQHF
TRBJ2-1	.	.	TRBV7-2	TGTGCCAGCAGCTCCCGGACTAGGGGGGATGAGCAGTTCTTC	CASSSRTRGDEQFF
TRBJ2-7	.	.	TRBV6-1	TGTGCCAGCAGCCGGGAAGCCTACGAGCAGTACTTC	CASSREAYEQYF
TRBJ2-3	.	.	TRBV13	TGTGCCAGCAGCGCCGAGACCCGGGGGGCGATGGTAGATACGCAGTATTTT	CASSAETRGAMVDTQYF
TRBJ2-6	.	.	TRBV19	TGTGCCAGTAGTACCCCTCTGAGGGGGGCCAACGTCCTGACTTTC	CASSTPLRGANVLTF
TRBJ2-4	.	.	TRBV11-1	TGTGCCAGCAGTCCTACCAGGGGAGCCAAAAACATTCAGTACTTC	CASSPTRGAKNIQYF
TRBJ1-5	.	.	TRBV5-5	TGTGCCAGCAGCTTGAGCGCTTCAAATCAGCCCCAGCATTTT	CASSLSASNQPQHF
TRBJ1-1	.	.	TRBV10-3	TGTGCCATCAGGGACAGCTACATGAACACTGAAGCTTTCTTT	CAIRDSYMNTEAFF
TRBJ2-7	.	TRBD1	TRBV25-1	TGTGCCAGCAGTGATGTGGGGACAGGGCCCTACGAGCAGTACTTC	CASSDVGTGPYEQYF
TRBJ1-2	.	TRBD1	TRBV7-9	TGTGCCAGCAGCTTTGGGTTTCAGGGGGACTATGGCTACACCTTC	CASSFGFQGDYGYTF
TRBJ2-1	.	TRBD2	TRBV5-1	TGCGCCAGCAGCTCCTCCGAGCGGGGGCCGTACAATGAGCAGTTCTTC	CASSSSERGPYNEQFF
TRBJ2-3	.	TRBD1	TRBV6-5	TGTGCCAGCACCGAGTTGACAGGGGGCATGCAGTATTTT	CASTELTGGMQYF
TRBJ1-1	few	.	TRBV4-3	TGCGCCAGCAGCCAAGAAAGCAGGTCTGAAGCTTTCTTT	CASSQESRSEAFF
TRBJ2-1	.	TRBD2	TRBV5-4	TGTGCCAGCAGCTTCGGGGGGGCCGGGTCGAATGAGCAGTTCTTC	CASSFGGAGSNEQFF
TRBJ1-3	.	.	TRBV10-1	TGCGCCAGCACCCCGGGAACGGGAAACACCATATATTTT	CASTPGTGNTIYF
TRBJ2-1	.	.	TRBV4-2	TGTGCCAGCAGCCAAGTCGGGGTTAGCTCCTACAATGAGCAGTTCTTC	CASSQVGVSSYNEQFF
TRBJ2-2	.	.	TRBV10-3	TGTGCCATCAGTGACCCCCGGGGCACCGGGGAGCTGTTTTTT	CAISDPRGTGELFF
TRBJ1-5	.	.	TRBV19	TGTGGAGCAGGCTTTCAGCCCCAGCATTTT	CGAGFQPQHF
TRBJ2-7	.	.	TRBV7-8	TGTGCCAGCAGCTTAGCGGGGCCCCCCGTTTCCTACGAGCAGTACTTC	CASSLAGPPVSYEQYF
TRBJ2-1	.	.	TRBV11-2	TGTGCCAGCAGCTTAAGGGGGACGGGTTCCTACAATGAGCAGTTCTTC	CASSLRGTGSYNEQFF